Below, one T cell receptor (beta chain) is given with its context. Its specificity is unknown. These data are taken from a study of CXCR3-negative and CXCR3-positive naive CD8 T cells. General observations from the study: Naive CXCR3-positive cells had TRB CDR3s more hydrophobic than those of CXCR3-negative naive cells.

Researchers prepared the TRB cDNA libraries using 5' RACE with UMI labels. TCRdb derives one entry per CDR3 protein from the 5' RACE reads, leaving out DNA. The table lists more than 100,000 distinct CDR3 sequences. Material for sequencing was naive CXCR3+ CD8+ T cells from blood. Noted subset: CD45RO-CCR7+CD27+CD95- naive CD8+ T cells expressing CXCR3 (TNR3+). This sequence originates from a human donor in good health. Some clones in this sample may be carry-over from other donors' samples.

The CDR3 is CASSQTATTDTQYF. V is TRBV14 and J is TRBJ2-3. CDR3 length: 14 residues. Per the germline V gene, CDR1 is SGHDN and CDR2 is FVKESK.